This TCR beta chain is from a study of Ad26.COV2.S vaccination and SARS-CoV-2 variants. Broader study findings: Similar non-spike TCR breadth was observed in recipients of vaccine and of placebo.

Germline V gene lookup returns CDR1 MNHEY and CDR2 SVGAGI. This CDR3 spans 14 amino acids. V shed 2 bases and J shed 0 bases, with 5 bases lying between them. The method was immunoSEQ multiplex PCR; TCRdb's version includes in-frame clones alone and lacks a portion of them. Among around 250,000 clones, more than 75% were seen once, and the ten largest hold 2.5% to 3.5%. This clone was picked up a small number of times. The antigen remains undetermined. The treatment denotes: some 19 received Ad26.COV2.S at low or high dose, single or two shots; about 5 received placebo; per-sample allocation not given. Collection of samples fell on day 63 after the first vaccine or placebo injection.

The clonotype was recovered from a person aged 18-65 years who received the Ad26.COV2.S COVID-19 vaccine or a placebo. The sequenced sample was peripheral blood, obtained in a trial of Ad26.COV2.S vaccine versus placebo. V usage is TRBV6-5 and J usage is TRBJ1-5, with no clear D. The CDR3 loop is CASSYGDSNQPQHF. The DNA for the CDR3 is TGTGCCAGCAGTTACGGGGATAGCAATCAGCCCCAGCATTTT.